Listed below are T cell receptor beta chains from one sample, sequenced in a study of PD-1 blockade in classical Hodgkin lymphoma. Here immunoSEQ multiplex PCR was the method, and the copy in TCRdb shows in-frame clones only, minus some. The data show about 97,000 clones, over 80% seen once. The starting material was peripheral blood mononuclear cells (PBMCs), obtained at baseline. Every receptor here comes from a human donor with classical Hodgkin lymphoma. Each CDR3 is given with its conserved first and last residue. Each record gives: J gene, V gene, D gene, clone size, CDR3 protein, CDR3 DNA. D genes are given only for firm matches. Size is stated for part of the rows, as once, few or many counts, or as a class when the clone is expanded.

j_gene: TRBJ2-1
v_gene: TRBV4-1
d_gene: TRBD2
abundance: .
CDR3aa: CASSHPGGGPRIEQFF
CDR3nt: TGCGCCAGCAGCCACCCTGGGGGGGGACCCCGTATTGAGCAGTTCTTC

j_gene: TRBJ2-3
v_gene: TRBV6-5
d_gene: .
abundance: .
CDR3aa: CASSYGPGLWADTQYF
CDR3nt: TGTGCCAGCAGTTACGGTCCCGGTCTATGGGCAGATACGCAGTATTTT

j_gene: TRBJ2-7
v_gene: TRBV11-2
d_gene: TRBD2
abundance: few
CDR3aa: CASSPGLAGVHEQYF
CDR3nt: TGTGCCAGCAGCCCAGGACTAGCGGGAGTACACGAGCAGTACTTC

j_gene: TRBJ2-2
v_gene: TRBV5-1
d_gene: .
abundance: .
CDR3aa: CASSLVPASTGELFF
CDR3nt: TGCGCCAGCAGCTTGGTCCCGGCGAGCACCGGGGAGCTGTTTTTT

j_gene: TRBJ1-2
v_gene: TRBV19
d_gene: .
abundance: .
CDR3aa: CASSIGGEHNYGYTF
CDR3nt: TGTGCCAGTAGTATTGGAGGGGAACATAACTATGGCTACACCTTC

j_gene: TRBJ2-5
v_gene: TRBV7-9
d_gene: .
abundance: .
CDR3aa: CASSFERGVGRETQYF
CDR3nt: TGTGCCAGCAGCTTCGAGAGGGGAGTTGGGAGAGAGACCCAGTACTTC

j_gene: TRBJ2-4
v_gene: TRBV2
d_gene: TRBD2
abundance: .
CDR3aa: CASLAGRQYF
CDR3nt: TGTGCCAGCTTAGCGGGGCGACAGTACTTC

j_gene: TRBJ2-1
v_gene: TRBV19
d_gene: .
abundance: .
CDR3aa: CASSMRLAGYNEQFF
CDR3nt: TGTGCCAGTAGTATGCGCCTAGCCGGCTACAATGAGCAGTTCTTC

j_gene: TRBJ2-1
v_gene: TRBV5-1
d_gene: TRBD2
abundance: .
CDR3aa: CASSLGGTSAYNEQFF
CDR3nt: TGCGCCAGCAGCTTGGGAGGGACTAGCGCCTACAATGAGCAGTTCTTC

j_gene: TRBJ1-4
v_gene: TRBV19
d_gene: .
abundance: few
CDR3aa: CASSIWGDQSEKLFF
CDR3nt: TGTGCCAGTAGTATCTGGGGAGACCAGAGTGAAAAACTGTTTTTT

j_gene: TRBJ2-3
v_gene: TRBV2
d_gene: .
abundance: .
CDR3aa: CASRGLAFPGDTQYF
CDR3nt: TGTGCCAGCAGAGGGCTAGCTTTCCCAGGGGATACGCAGTATTTT

j_gene: TRBJ2-5
v_gene: TRBV6-6
d_gene: .
abundance: .
CDR3aa: CASSSAETQYF
CDR3nt: TGTGCCAGCAGTTCGGCAGAGACCCAGTACTTC

j_gene: TRBJ1-2
v_gene: TRBV19
d_gene: TRBD1
abundance: .
CDR3aa: CASSTGTVPNYGYTF
CDR3nt: TGTGCCAGTAGTACCGGGACAGTCCCTAACTATGGCTACACCTTC

j_gene: TRBJ1-2
v_gene: TRBV4-3
d_gene: .
abundance: .
CDR3aa: CASSQVSGSYGYTF
CDR3nt: TGCGCCAGCAGCCAAGTTTCAGGGAGCTATGGCTACACCTTC

j_gene: TRBJ2-6
v_gene: TRBV2
d_gene: .
abundance: .
CDR3aa: CASSTTAAGANVLTF
CDR3nt: TGTGCCAGCAGTACCACAGCTGCTGGGGCCAACGTCCTGACTTTC

j_gene: TRBJ2-5
v_gene: TRBV5-1
d_gene: .
abundance: .
CDR3aa: CASSLAGFQETQYF
CDR3nt: TGCGCCAGCAGCTTGGCAGGATTCCAAGAGACCCAGTACTTC